This T cell receptor beta chain appears in the sequencing data of a study of regulatory T cells in long-lasting Graves disease. Turning to the study itself: Prior antithyroid drug treatment in newly diagnosed Graves' patients lasted under 3 months.

General study results and limits: Favored usage of TRBV28, TRBJ1-2 and TRBJ2-5 was recorded in persistent disease.

Sequencing libraries for TCR beta were prepared with iRepertoire HTBI primers and Arm-PCR of CDR3 regions. Original processing methods: Taken together, the samples had 50 to 70 TRBV and around 14 TRBJ segments identified. Via MiXCR, TCRdb re-called the multiplex PCR reads, giving one row per CDR3 protein. None of the V and J calls come from the authors' own analysis; TCRdb made them. The sample contains under 300,000 distinct CDR3 sequences, 15% to 20% of which appear only once. Stated time point: newly diagnosed GD, antithyroid drugs for less than 3 months. There was RNA extracted from PBMCs, and the TCR library was made from it. The germline CDR1 and CDR2 sequences are DFQATT and SNEGSKA (reference sequence). The CDR3 is made up of 13 amino acids. Trimming took 4 bases from V and 9 from J, leaving 16 bases between them. This clonotype was recorded many times. Its specificity is not known.

V gene TRBV20-1 combines with J gene TRBJ2-1, with TRBD2 as a possible D gene (6 bases). The origin of this receptor is a female donor with Graves disease. This material consisted of peripheral blood mononuclear cells (PBMCs), taken at new diagnosis, from a patient treated with antithyroid drugs. The CDR3 DNA reads TGCAGTGCTACAGAGTCAGGGACTGGTGAGCAGTTCTTC. This translates into CSATESGTGEQFF.